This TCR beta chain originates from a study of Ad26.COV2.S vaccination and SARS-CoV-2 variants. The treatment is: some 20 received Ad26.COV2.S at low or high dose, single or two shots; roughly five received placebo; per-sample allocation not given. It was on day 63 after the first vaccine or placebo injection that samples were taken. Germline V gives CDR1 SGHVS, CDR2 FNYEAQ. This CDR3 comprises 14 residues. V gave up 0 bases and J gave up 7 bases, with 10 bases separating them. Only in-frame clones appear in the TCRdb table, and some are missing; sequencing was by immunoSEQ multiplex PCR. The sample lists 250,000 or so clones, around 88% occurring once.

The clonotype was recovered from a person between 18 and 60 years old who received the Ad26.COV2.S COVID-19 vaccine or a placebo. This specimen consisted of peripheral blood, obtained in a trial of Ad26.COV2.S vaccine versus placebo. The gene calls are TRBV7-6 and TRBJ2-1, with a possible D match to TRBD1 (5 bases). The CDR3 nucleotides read TGTGCCAGCAGCTTAGCGAAGGGGCTTAATGAGCAGTTCTTC. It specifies CASSLAKGLNEQFF.